The rows below give T cell receptor beta chains drawn from one sample of a study of CD8 T cells in ankylosing spondylitis. Via MiXCR, TCRdb re-called the 5' RACE reads, giving one row per CDR3 protein. The data contain fewer than 750,000 distinct CDR3 sequences, roughly 19% of them singletons. The sample was blood, either unsorted or a sorted T cell fraction (not recorded which). These receptors all come from a male donor with ankylosing spondylitis. CDR3s include the opening cysteine and the closing phenylalanine or tryptophan. The order of the fields is D gene, J gene, clone size, V gene, CDR3 protein, CDR3 DNA. The D gene is left open where the match is weak. A clone size is listed for some rows: how often the clone was seen (once, few, many), or a class if it is expanded.

. TRBJ1-5 . TRBV12-3/TRBV12-4 CASSFPGEAQHF TGTGCCAGCAGTTTCCCTGGGGAGGCCCAGCATTTT
TRBD1 TRBJ1-1 . TRBV29-1 CSVEVQGNREAFF TGCAGCGTTGAAGTACAGGGGAATCGAGAAGCTTTCTTT
. TRBJ2-7 few TRBV7-9 CASSSPAAYEQYF TGTGCCAGCAGCTCCCCAGCGGCCTACGAGCAGTACTTC
. TRBJ1-6 many TRBV5-1 CASSLGTSGRSDSPLHF TGCGCCAGCAGCCTTGGTACTTCGGGCAGGTCTGATTCACCCCTCCACTTT
. TRBJ1-2 . TRBV9 CASSPTAGGKKDYGYTF TGTGCCAGCAGCCCTACAGCGGGGGGGAAGAAGGACTATGGCTACACCTTC
. TRBJ2-1 few TRBV5-1 CASSLGGADNEQFF TGCGCCAGCAGCTTGGGGGGGGCAGACAATGAGCAGTTCTTC
. TRBJ1-2 . TRBV6-6 CASRPDRAGYTF TGTGCCAGCAGACCCGACAGAGCGGGCTACACCTTC
. TRBJ2-5 few TRBV3-1 CASSHNGVQQETQYF TGTGCCAGCAGCCATAACGGGGTACAACAAGAGACCCAGTACTTC
TRBD2 TRBJ2-7 few TRBV29-1 CSVDSGSYEQYF TGCAGCGTTGATAGCGGGAGCTACGAGCAGTACTTC
. TRBJ2-3 . TRBV7-9 CASSSGAAPVTDTQYF TGTGCCAGCAGCTCCGGGGCAGCTCCGGTTACAGATACGCAGTATTTT
TRBD1 TRBJ1-1 . TRBV20-1 CSASRAPGQGNIGAFF TGCAGTGCTAGTAGGGCCCCGGGACAGGGGAACATTGGGGCTTTCTTT
TRBD2 TRBJ2-5 . TRBV28 CASSSPPGLAGVETQYF TGTGCCAGCAGTTCCCCACCCGGACTAGCGGGAGTTGAGACCCAGTACTTC
. TRBJ1-5 . TRBV6-2/TRBV6-3 CASSYPGTLPENQPQHF TGTGCCAGCAGTTACCCGGGAACCCTCCCGGAAAATCAGCCCCAGCATTTT
. TRBJ2-5 . TRBV7-2 CTSSPTPLGTQYF TGTACCAGCAGCCCGACTCCCTTGGGGACCCAGTACTTC
TRBD2 TRBJ2-7 . TRBV6-5 CASSSPRASGSSYEQYF TGTGCCAGCAGTTCCCCCAGGGCTAGCGGTAGCTCCTACGAGCAGTACTTC
TRBD1 TRBJ2-7 few TRBV27 CASSLGQGKGGEQYF TGTGCCAGCAGTTTAGGACAGGGTAAAGGTGGGGAGCAGTACTTC
. TRBJ1-5 . TRBV4-1 CASSQGGLNQPQHF TGCGCCAGCAGCCAAGGGGGCCTCAATCAGCCCCAGCATTTT
. TRBJ2-5 few TRBV9 CASSLRPNRIETQYF TGTGCCAGCAGCCTTCGGCCAAACAGGATAGAGACCCAGTACTTC
TRBD1 TRBJ1-1 few TRBV27 CASSLSGGQYTEAFF TGTGCCAGCAGTTTATCAGGGGGCCAATACACTGAAGCTTTCTTT
. TRBJ2-5 . TRBV5-1 CASSLGPMEYQETQYF TGCGCCAGCAGCTTGGGACCGATGGAATATCAAGAGACCCAGTACTTC
TRBD2 TRBJ2-7 few TRBV7-2 CASRPLAGGRWYF TGTGCCAGCAGACCACTAGCGGGAGGAAGGTGGTACTTC
TRBD1 TRBJ1-2 few TRBV4-1 CASSQGQLNYGYTF TGCGCCAGCAGCCAGGGACAGCTTAACTATGGCTACACCTTC
. TRBJ2-5 . TRBV11-3 CASRPDFYQETQYF TGTGCCAGCAGACCGGACTTTTACCAAGAGACCCAGTACTTC
TRBD2 TRBJ2-1 many TRBV11-2 CASSPPGLAGYNEQFF TGTGCCAGCAGCCCTCCGGGACTAGCGGGATACAATGAGCAGTTCTTC
TRBD2 TRBJ2-1 . TRBV18 CASSPTSGRWNEQFF TGTGCCAGCTCCCCGACTAGCGGGAGGTGGAATGAGCAGTTCTTC
. TRBJ1-6 . TRBV20-1 CSARVSTGLHNSPLHF TGCAGTGCTAGAGTTTCTACGGGACTGCATAATTCACCCCTCCACTTT
. TRBJ1-2 . TRBV6-5 CASSSTVSYGYTF TGTGCCAGCAGTTCGACAGTTTCCTATGGCTACACCTTC
TRBD1 TRBJ2-2 few TRBV10-3 CATSDGTGVDTGELFF TGTGCCACCTCCGACGGGACAGGGGTTGACACCGGGGAGCTGTTTTTT
. TRBJ2-7 . TRBV7-9 CASSLMDGAGEQYF TGTGCCAGCAGCTTAATGGACGGAGCCGGCGAGCAGTACTTC
. TRBJ1-5 . TRBV4-1 CASSQEVGTISNQPQHF TGCGCCAGCAGCCAAGAGGTGGGGACCATTAGCAATCAGCCCCAGCATTTT
TRBD1 TRBJ1-4 . TRBV11-2 CASSPTGTGNANEKLFF TGTGCCAGCAGCCCGACCGGGACAGGGAACGCGAATGAAAAACTGTTTTTT
TRBD2 TRBJ2-3 few TRBV29-1 CSVDGASGGAADTQYF TGCAGCGTTGACGGAGCTAGCGGGGGGGCTGCAGATACGCAGTATTTT
. TRBJ2-5 few TRBV7-2 CASSRGTDLQTQYF TGTGCCAGCAGCCGAGGGACGGACCTCCAGACCCAGTACTTC
. TRBJ2-1 . TRBV7-9 CASSLAGGINNEQFF TGTGCCAGCAGCTTAGCAGGCGGGATCAACAATGAGCAGTTCTTC
TRBD2 TRBJ2-1 . TRBV7-9 CASSLVTGGRAVEQFF TGTGCCAGCAGCTTAGTGACGGGCGGGAGGGCCGTGGAGCAGTTCTTC
. TRBJ2-7 . TRBV5-1 CASSPGLPTDEQYF TGCGCCAGCAGCCCGGGACTCCCTACAGACGAGCAGTACTTC
TRBD1 TRBJ1-2 few TRBV4-3 CASSRGQEVGGYTF TGCGCCAGCAGCCGGGGACAGGAGGTTGGTGGCTACACCTTC
TRBD2 TRBJ2-7 . TRBV7-2 CASSPIGGLVVEQYF TGTGCCAGCAGCCCGATAGGCGGACTAGTGGTCGAGCAGTACTTC
TRBD1 TRBJ2-7 many TRBV5-1 CASSLDRVSYEQYF TGTGCCAGCTCCCTGGACAGGGTCTCCTACGAGCAGTACTTC
. TRBJ2-1 few TRBV28 CASSPPRGAGEQFF TGTGCCAGCAGTCCACCGCGCGGAGCCGGTGAGCAGTTCTTC
TRBD1 TRBJ2-1 few TRBV2 CASSEAGDRDYNEQFF TGTGCCAGCAGTGAAGCGGGGGACAGGGATTACAATGAGCAGTTCTTC
. TRBJ2-4 . TRBV6-5 CASSYSGGAAKNIQYF TGTGCCAGCAGTTACTCGGGGGGAGCGGCCAAAAACATTCAGTACTTC
TRBD2 TRBJ2-1 few TRBV11-2 CASSFVGLAAHNEQFF TGTGCCAGCAGCTTTGTCGGACTAGCGGCCCACAATGAGCAGTTCTTC
. TRBJ2-5 . TRBV29-1 CSVDAGKDQETQYF TGCAGCGTTGACGCGGGGAAGGACCAAGAGACCCAGTACTTC
TRBD2 TRBJ2-3 many TRBV7-9 CASSFWERETDTQYF TGTGCCAGCAGCTTTTGGGAGCGGGAGACAGATACGCAGTATTTT
. TRBJ1-1 few TRBV29-1 CSVSHRPETEAFF TGCAGCGTTTCTCACAGGCCGGAGACTGAAGCTTTCTTT
TRBD2 TRBJ2-3 few TRBV24-1 CATSVLTREGDTQYF TGTGCCACCAGTGTCCTGACAAGGGAGGGAGATACGCAGTATTTT
. TRBJ2-3 few TRBV5-6 CASSLAYGRSTDTQYF TGTGCCAGCAGCTTGGCCTACGGCCGGAGCACAGATACGCAGTATTTT
. TRBJ2-3 few TRBV11-2 CASSLLRSSTDTQYF TGTGCCAGCAGCTTGTTGCGTTCAAGCACAGATACGCAGTATTTT
TRBD1 TRBJ2-7 . TRBV28 CASSRQGAEEQYF TGTGCCAGCAGCCGACAGGGGGCGGAAGAGCAGTACTTC